This T cell receptor beta chain came from a study of blood T cells in healthy people across ages. Study as a whole: Per two T cells, template switching captured roughly one barcoded beta molecule. Study results and caveats: CMV status of donors was unknown, possibly confounding expanded clonotype changes.

The CDR3 loop spans 18 amino acids. The junction had 13 bases not matched to a gene; V was cut back by 0 bases and J by 4 bases. The germline CDR1 and CDR2 sequences are MNHEY and SVGAGI. Healthy Caucasian individuals from Russia aged about 6 to 95 served as donors. This clonotype was detected a few times. Its specificity is unknown. Primers used in a second PCR of about 7 to 12 cycles were a sample-barcoded 5' primer and a J-beta primer mix. TCRdb used MiXCR to reprocess the 5' RACE reads, holding one entry per CDR3 protein. This sample has approximately 1,000,000 distinct CDR3 sequences, with 30% to 40% found just once.

The sequencing input was blood. The gene calls are TRBV6-5 and TRBJ2-7; 9 nucleotides align to TRBD1. The receptor's source is a man younger than 35 in good health. CDR3: CASSYSVVGTGPNYEQYF. The CDR3 nucleotides are TGTGCCAGCAGTTACTCGGTCGTTGGGACAGGGCCTAATTACGAGCAGTACTTC.